This T cell receptor beta chain was retrieved from a study of technical replicates of blood from a few donors. TCRdb's copy holds only in-frame clones and misses some; the assay was immunoSEQ multiplex PCR. Of approximately 76,000 clones listed, 70% to 90% are singletons. This clone has only one observation. Per the germline V gene, CDR1 is SGHDT and CDR2 is YYEEEE. The CDR3 runs to 17 residues. The V and J ends lost 0 bases and 0 bases, in that order; junction bases with no gene match: 3. The rearrangement joins TRBV5-6 to TRBJ2-3; 11 bases line up with TRBD2. The source is a human donor in good health. Some clones in this sample may be carry-over from other donors' samples. The specimen sequenced was PBMCs. CDR3 sequence: CASSLGTSGSSTDTQYF. The CDR3 region has the DNA TGTGCCAGCAGCTTGGGGACTAGCGGGTCCAGCACAGATACGCAGTATTTT.